These T cell receptor beta chains were read from a single sample in a study of control samples from healthy donors and cancer patients. Clones were sequenced by immunoSEQ multiplex PCR, and TCRdb holds only the in-frame ones, with some missing. The sample holds about 59,000 clones; approximately 87% are singletons and the top ten take about 13%. The sequenced sample consisted of PBMCs. The receptor source for this set is a woman aged 60-75 years with lung cancer. CDR3s include the opening cysteine and the closing phenylalanine or tryptophan. D genes are given only for firm matches. Clone sizes are given selectively: once, few, many, or a class where the clone is expanded.

V gene: TRBV21-1; D gene: NA; clone size: few; J gene: TRBJ2-1; CDR3 DNA: TGTGCCAGCAGCAAATCGGGCGGAGCCGGCTCCTACAATGAGCAGTTCTTC; CDR3 protein: CASSKSGGAGSYNEQFF
V gene: TRBV12-3/TRBV12-4; D gene: NA; clone size: NA; J gene: TRBJ2-5; CDR3 DNA: TGTGCCAGCAGTTTTGAGCTTCAAGAGACCCAGTACTTC; CDR3 protein: CASSFELQETQYF
V gene: TRBV28; D gene: TRBD2; clone size: NA; J gene: TRBJ2-7; CDR3 DNA: TGTGCCAGCAGTCTCCGACTAGCGGGAGGTTTAGAGGGCGAGCAGTACTTC; CDR3 protein: CASSLRLAGGLEGEQYF
V gene: TRBV28; D gene: NA; clone size: NA; J gene: TRBJ1-4; CDR3 DNA: TGTGCCAGCAGCCAGGGTGGCGAAAAACTGTTTTTT; CDR3 protein: CASSQGGEKLFF
V gene: TRBV6-2/TRBV6-3; D gene: TRBD1; clone size: NA; J gene: TRBJ1-2; CDR3 DNA: TGTGCCAGCAGTTACGGGACAGGGGTTTATGGCTACACCTTC; CDR3 protein: CASSYGTGVYGYTF
V gene: TRBV10-2; D gene: TRBD1; clone size: NA; J gene: TRBJ1-2; CDR3 DNA: TGCGCCAGCAGTTGGGACAGGTGGATCGGCTACACCTTC; CDR3 protein: CASSWDRWIGYTF
V gene: TRBV4-1; D gene: NA; clone size: NA; J gene: TRBJ2-3; CDR3 DNA: TGCGCCAGCAGCCAAGTCCAGGGGTTTATTACAGATACGCAGTATTTT; CDR3 protein: CASSQVQGFITDTQYF
V gene: TRBV19; D gene: TRBD1; clone size: NA; J gene: TRBJ1-5; CDR3 DNA: TGTGCCACCAAGGGACAGAATTATCAGCCCCAGCATTTT; CDR3 protein: CATKGQNYQPQHF
V gene: TRBV19; D gene: NA; clone size: NA; J gene: TRBJ1-5; CDR3 DNA: TGTGCCAGTAGTGTCAGTTCTGCGGGGAACGGTCAGCCCCAGCATTTT; CDR3 protein: CASSVSSAGNGQPQHF
V gene: TRBV30; D gene: NA; clone size: NA; J gene: TRBJ1-3; CDR3 DNA: TGTGCCTGGAGTTACCGAAGCTCTGGAAACACCATATATTTT; CDR3 protein: CAWSYRSSGNTIYF
V gene: TRBV27; D gene: NA; clone size: NA; J gene: TRBJ2-7; CDR3 DNA: TGTGCCAGCAGTTTAAAAGTGTCCTACGAGCAGTACTTC; CDR3 protein: CASSLKVSYEQYF
V gene: TRBV5-1; D gene: TRBD2; clone size: NA; J gene: TRBJ2-5; CDR3 DNA: TGCGCCAGCAGCTTGGGGACTAGCGGGTTTCAAGAGACCCAGTACTTC; CDR3 protein: CASSLGTSGFQETQYF
V gene: TRBV7-6; D gene: NA; clone size: NA; J gene: TRBJ1-3; CDR3 DNA: TGTGCCAGCAGCCCTAGGGACGGATCCTCTGGAAACACCATATATTTT; CDR3 protein: CASSPRDGSSGNTIYF
V gene: TRBV9; D gene: NA; clone size: NA; J gene: TRBJ2-1; CDR3 DNA: TGTGCCAGCAGCGTAGGACGGGGCTCCTACAATGAGCAGTTCTTC; CDR3 protein: CASSVGRGSYNEQFF
V gene: TRBV6-6; D gene: NA; clone size: NA; J gene: TRBJ1-1; CDR3 DNA: TGTGCCAGCAGTTACGAATTTCGGGGGAGATACTTT; CDR3 protein: CASSYEFRGRYF
V gene: TRBV3-1/TRBV3-2; D gene: NA; clone size: NA; J gene: TRBJ1-1; CDR3 DNA: TGTGCCAGCAGCCCGGACATGGGGGGCACTGAAGCTTTCTTT; CDR3 protein: CASSPDMGGTEAFF
V gene: TRBV14; D gene: TRBD1; clone size: NA; J gene: TRBJ2-7; CDR3 DNA: TGTGCCAGCAGCCAAGATTACCGACAGGGGGTTTCCTACGAGCAGTACTTC; CDR3 protein: CASSQDYRQGVSYEQYF
V gene: TRBV2; D gene: NA; clone size: NA; J gene: TRBJ1-5; CDR3 DNA: TGTGCCAGCAGCCGGACCGCTGAGCAGCCCCAGCATTTT; CDR3 protein: CASSRTAEQPQHF
V gene: TRBV4-1; D gene: NA; clone size: once; J gene: TRBJ2-5; CDR3 DNA: TGCGCCAGCAGCCAATGGAGGGGAGAGACCCAGTACTTC; CDR3 protein: CASSQWRGETQYF
V gene: TRBV5-1; D gene: NA; clone size: NA; J gene: TRBJ1-6; CDR3 DNA: TGCGCCAGCAGCCCCAGTCCTACCCGGGATAATTCACCCCTCCACTTT; CDR3 protein: CASSPSPTRDNSPLHF
V gene: TRBV3-1/TRBV3-2; D gene: NA; clone size: NA; J gene: TRBJ1-1; CDR3 DNA: TGTGCCAGCAGCCAATGGTCAGGAGAAGCTTTCTTT; CDR3 protein: CASSQWSGEAFF
V gene: TRBV19; D gene: NA; clone size: NA; J gene: TRBJ1-5; CDR3 DNA: TGTGCCAGTAGTACGGGACTCAGCCAGAATCAGCCCCAGCATTTT; CDR3 protein: CASSTGLSQNQPQHF
V gene: TRBV11-2; D gene: NA; clone size: once; J gene: TRBJ1-1; CDR3 DNA: TGTGCCAGCAGCTTACCGCTCGGACCGAACACTGAAGCTTTCTTT; CDR3 protein: CASSLPLGPNTEAFF
V gene: TRBV10-2; D gene: NA; clone size: NA; J gene: TRBJ2-3; CDR3 DNA: TGCGCCAGCAGTGCGGGCGTAATCACAGATACGCAGTATTTT; CDR3 protein: CASSAGVITDTQYF
V gene: TRBV5-6; D gene: NA; clone size: NA; J gene: TRBJ1-5; CDR3 DNA: TGTGCCAGCAGCTATAGCAATCAGCCCCAGCATTTT; CDR3 protein: CASSYSNQPQHF
V gene: TRBV7-2; D gene: TRBD1; clone size: NA; J gene: TRBJ1-6; CDR3 DNA: TGTGCCAGCAGCTCGGGACAGAGCTCCTATAATTCACCCCTCCACTTT; CDR3 protein: CASSSGQSSYNSPLHF
V gene: TRBV10-3; D gene: NA; clone size: NA; J gene: TRBJ1-5; CDR3 DNA: TGTGCCATCAGTGAACAGATCAATCAGCCCCAGCATTTT; CDR3 protein: CAISEQINQPQHF
V gene: TRBV29-1; D gene: NA; clone size: few; J gene: TRBJ1-2; CDR3 DNA: TGCAGCGTCAGGGAGGGCTACACCTTC; CDR3 protein: CSVREGYTF
V gene: TRBV6-2/TRBV6-3; D gene: NA; clone size: NA; J gene: TRBJ2-3; CDR3 DNA: TGTGCCAGCAGTTACTTTCCGCAGACAGATACGCAGTATTTT; CDR3 protein: CASSYFPQTDTQYF
V gene: TRBV6-5; D gene: NA; clone size: NA; J gene: TRBJ1-6; CDR3 DNA: TGTGCCAGCAATCAGGAGGCAGATTCACCCCTCCACTTT; CDR3 protein: CASNQEADSPLHF
V gene: TRBV9; D gene: NA; clone size: NA; J gene: TRBJ2-3; CDR3 DNA: TGTGCCAGCAGCGTAGGGGTTGACAGCACAGATACGCAGTATTTT; CDR3 protein: CASSVGVDSTDTQYF
V gene: TRBV10-1; D gene: NA; clone size: NA; J gene: TRBJ2-1; CDR3 DNA: TGCGCCAGCAGCCCGGGACTCTCCACCAATGAGCAGTTCTTC; CDR3 protein: CASSPGLSTNEQFF
V gene: TRBV11-3; D gene: NA; clone size: NA; J gene: TRBJ2-1; CDR3 DNA: TGTGCCAGCAGCGTCGGAGCACAGGGTGAGCAGTTCTTC; CDR3 protein: CASSVGAQGEQFF
V gene: TRBV6-5; D gene: TRBD2; clone size: NA; J gene: TRBJ2-7; CDR3 DNA: TGTGCCAGCAGTTTTTCGCGGGAGATCGACGAGCAGTACTTC; CDR3 protein: CASSFSREIDEQYF
V gene: TRBV6-5; D gene: NA; clone size: NA; J gene: TRBJ2-3; CDR3 DNA: TGTGCCAGCAGAGTCCTCAGGGGGGGAGGTACGCAGTATTTT; CDR3 protein: CASRVLRGGGTQYF
V gene: TRBV13; D gene: TRBD2; clone size: NA; J gene: TRBJ2-1; CDR3 DNA: TGTGCCAGCAGCCACGGACTAGCGGGGGGGTATGAGCAGTTCTTC; CDR3 protein: CASSHGLAGGYEQFF
V gene: TRBV13; D gene: NA; clone size: NA; J gene: TRBJ1-1; CDR3 DNA: TGTGCCAGCAGCTTAGAGGGGGGCTCGATGAACACTGAAGCTTTCTTT; CDR3 protein: CASSLEGGSMNTEAFF
V gene: TRBV11-2; D gene: NA; clone size: NA; J gene: TRBJ2-1; CDR3 DNA: TGTGCCAGCAGCTTAGGGAATGAGCAGTTCTTC; CDR3 protein: CASSLGNEQFF
V gene: TRBV11-2; D gene: NA; clone size: NA; J gene: TRBJ1-1; CDR3 DNA: TGTGCCAGCAGCTTATCAGGGCAGAACACTGAAGCTTTCTTT; CDR3 protein: CASSLSGQNTEAFF
V gene: TRBV9; D gene: NA; clone size: NA; J gene: TRBJ1-2; CDR3 DNA: TGTGCCAGCAGCGCCGCAGGATCTTCCTATGGCTACACCTTC; CDR3 protein: CASSAAGSSYGYTF
V gene: TRBV7-9; D gene: TRBD2; clone size: NA; J gene: TRBJ2-1; CDR3 DNA: TGTGCCAGCAGCTCCGCGGGGGATGAGCAGTTCTTC; CDR3 protein: CASSSAGDEQFF
V gene: TRBV6-1; D gene: NA; clone size: once; J gene: TRBJ2-1; CDR3 DNA: TGTGCCAGCAGTGAGGGTTATCACAATGAGCAGTTCTTC; CDR3 protein: CASSEGYHNEQFF